Below, 20 T cell receptor beta chains from the same sample are listed, as sequenced in a study of kidney transplant recipient with SARS-CoV-2 infection. TCRdb called the reads again in MiXCR, with one record for every CDR3 protein. This sample has about 250,000 distinct CDR3 sequences, with around 26% found just once. The source was a blood sample, collected at baseline and on day 111 from a kidney transplant recipient. These receptors all stem from a male patient aged 30 to 39 who had COVID-19 and was a kidney transplant recipient. Some of the T cells may derive from the graft donor.

This clonotype was counted at least ten times. This chain connects TRBV24-1 to TRBJ1-2, with unresolved D. The CDR3 length is 17 residues. V shed 4 bases and J shed 4 bases, with 21 bases lying between them. Germline V gene lookup returns CDR1 KGHDR and CDR2 SFDVKD. The CDR3 sequence: CATSERDSTRKTYGYTF. In DNA, the CDR3 is TGTGCCACCAGTGAAAGGGATAGTACCAGAAAGACCTATGGCTACACCTTC.

The table lists this clonotype with many counts. The V gene is TRBV20-1, the J gene TRBJ2-7; 10 bases match TRBD2. The J segment lost 2 bases and the V segment lost 6 bases, leaving 10 bases of the junction unmatched. The germline V gene has CDR1 DFQATT and CDR2 SNEGSKA (reference sequence). The CDR3 extends over 15 amino acids. The DNA of the CDR3 is TGCAGTGCCCAACTTGGGACTAGCGCTACCTACGAGCAGTACTTC. Its protein is CSAQLGTSATYEQYF.

This clonotype was observed at least ten times. This chain links TRBV7-8 with TRBJ1-2; D is unresolved. Germline loops: CDR1 SGHVS, CDR2 FQNEAQ. The CDR3 runs 17 residues. V lost 5 bases and J 4 bases, leaving 23 bases between the germline ends. The CDR3 protein is CASSKVEFTRKTYGYTF. In nucleotides, the CDR3 is TGTGCCAGCAGCAAGGTAGAGTTTACCCGAAAGACCTATGGCTACACCTTC.

This clonotype has a count of ten or more. The rearrangement links TRBV16 to TRBJ2-1; D is possibly TRBD1 or TRBD2 (5 bases each). The CDR3 is 14 amino acids. Germline V gives CDR1 KGHSY, CDR2 FQNENV. Trimming removed 4 bases at V and 6 bases at J, with 13 bases between. As DNA, the CDR3 is TGTGCCAGCAGCCTCCCACTTGGGGGCAATGAGCAGTTCTTC. Amino acids: CASSLPLGGNEQFF.

Concerning this clonotype itself: A read error is possible here, since a much larger clone lies one base away. V usage is TRBV3-1 and J usage is TRBJ2-7; 8 bases line up with TRBD1. The germline CDR1 and CDR2 sequences are LGHDT and YNNKEL (reference sequence). The CDR3 length is 13 residues. CDR3 amino acids: CASSPPDRDEQCF. CDR3 DNA sequence: TGTGCCAGCAGCCCGCCGGACAGGGACGAGCAGTGCTTC.

This clonotype was observed a single time. With a much larger clone just one base away, this may be a read error. The chain employs TRBV5-4 and TRBJ1-2; D unclear. Germline assignment: CDR1 SGHNT and CDR2 YYREEE (reference sequence). V was trimmed by 7 bases and J by 4 bases, leaving 23 bases between them. The CDR3 spans 16 residues. CDR3 coding DNA: TGTGCCAGCGGAGAACGCGTACCAGGAAAGACCTATGGCTACACCTTC. Its translation is CASGERVPGKTYGYTF.

This clonotype was picked up many times. The V and J genes are TRBV7-6 and TRBJ1-5, with a possible D match to TRBD1 (6 bases). V was pared by 5 bases and J by 9 bases, with 14 bases between. The CDR3 has 13 amino acids. Germline values: CDR1 SGHVS, CDR2 FNYEAQ. The CDR3 reads CASSQGTQGPQHF. The CDR3, as DNA: TGTGCCAGCAGCCAGGGGACCCAGGGGCCCCAGCATTTT.

At least ten counts were recorded for this clonotype. V usage is TRBV10-2 and J usage is TRBJ2-1, with D tentatively TRBD2 (6 bases). Trimming left V 0 bases short and J 7 bases short, with 16 bases between. Per the germline V gene, CDR1 is WSHSY and CDR2 is SAAADI. The CDR3 totals 16 residues. DNA of the CDR3: TGCGCCAGCAGTGAGTCGGGGGGTGTGGGGAAAAATGAGCAGTTCTTC. Translation: CASSESGGVGKNEQFF.

This clonotype was detected ten times or more. The chain recombines TRBV3-1 with TRBJ1-1; D unresolved. The CDR3 is 17 residues long. Germline V CDR1 and CDR2: LGHDT, YNNKEL (reference sequence). The V and J ends lost 5 bases and 4 bases respectively, with 23 bases between them. DNA of the CDR3: TGTGCCAGCAGCGCCGATTTTCCCATTTCAATTCGCACTGAAGCTTTCTTT. Its protein product is CASSADFPISIRTEAFF.

This clonotype was counted many times. V and J are TRBV3-1 and TRBJ1-2; D ambiguous. This CDR3 has 17 amino acids. Germline CDR1 is LGHDT and CDR2 is YNNKEL (reference sequence). V lost 5 bases and J 4 bases, leaving 23 bases between the germline ends. Written as DNA, the CDR3 is TGTGCCAGCAGCGTAGGTGGCACCCTTCGAAAGACCTATGGCTACACCTTC. As protein: CASSVGGTLRKTYGYTF.

Many counts were recorded for this clonotype. The V call is TRBV25-1, the J call TRBJ2-7; D gene ambiguous. The CDR3 covers 13 residues. The V end was cut by 5 bases, the J end by 0 bases, with 8 bases between. The germline gives CDR1 MGHDK, CDR2 SYGVNS. The CDR3 DNA sequence: TGTGCCAGCAGTCCGATGGCCTCCTACGAGCAGTACTTC. Its translation: CASSPMASYEQYF.

This clonotype was detected ten times or more. The V gene is TRBV5-1, the J gene TRBJ1-2, with D unresolved. Germline loops: CDR1 SGHRS, CDR2 YFSETQ. Trimming took off 6 bases at V and 4 bases at J, with 22 bases between the two ends. This CDR3 comprises 16 residues. CDR3: CASNQISVRKTYGYTF. The CDR3 DNA follows: TGCGCCAGCAACCAGATATCGGTTCGAAAGACCTATGGCTACACCTTC.

This clonotype was counted ten times or more. The chain couples TRBV19 to TRBJ2-1; D remains unclear. Germline V gene sequence: CDR1 LNHDA, CDR2 SQIVND (reference sequence). The CDR3 sequence is 12 residues long. V lost 3 bases and J lost 3, with 3 bases in between. CDR3 amino acids: CASSMGYNEQFF. The CDR3 DNA sequence: TGTGCCAGTAGTATGGGCTACAATGAGCAGTTCTTC.

This rearrangement joins TRBV21-1 to TRBJ2-3. TRBV21-1 is given as a pseudogene. This CDR3 comprises 17 residues. This CDR3 reads CASRKQVATVMQDTQYF. For the CDR3, the DNA is TGTGCCAGCAGGAAACAAGTAGCTACAGTCATGCAAGATACGCAGTATTTT.

This clonotype was detected many times. The chain employs TRBV28 and TRBJ2-2, with D uncertain. CDR3 length equals 13 residues. Germline values: CDR1 MDHEN, CDR2 SYDVKM. V was pared by 6 bases and J by 2 bases, with 7 bases between. The CDR3 reads CASRGTNTGELFF. The DNA for the CDR3 is TGTGCCAGCAGGGGCACCAACACCGGGGAGCTGTTTTTT.

As regards this clonotype: A much larger clone differs by one base, so this may be a read error. CDR3 in DNA: TGTGCCAGCAGCCCACTAGCGGTCCCGACCTACGGGCAGTACTTC. Encoded protein: CASSPLAVPTYGQYF. The chain links TRBV11-2 to TRBJ2-7; 8 bases are a match to TRBD2. CDR3 length: 15 amino acids. From germline, CDR1 is SGHAT and CDR2 FQNNGV. The whole variable domain, filled in from reference TRBV11-2 and TRBJ2-7, reads EAGVAQSPRYKIIEKRQSVAFWCNPISGHATLYWYQQILGQGPKLLIQFQNNGVVDDSQLPKDRFSAERLKGVDSTLKIQPAKLEDSAVYLCASSPLAVPTYGQYFGPGTRLTVT.

This clonotype was recorded many times. The rearrangement uses TRBV7-6 and TRBJ1-6; D uncertain. The CDR3 is made up of 13 amino acids. Trimming shortened V by 7 bases and J by 7 bases, and 11 bases separated the two germline ends. Germline assignment: CDR1 SGHVS and CDR2 FNYEAQ. The CDR3 DNA follows: TGTGCCAGCATGCGGGATGGGAATTCACCCCTCCACTTT. This codes for CASMRDGNSPLHF.

This clonotype occurred many times. The chain employs TRBV15 and TRBJ1-2; D is unresolved. The ends were cut back, 4 bases at V and 4 bases at J, with 22 bases in the middle. The CDR3 length is 17 residues. Germline CDR1 LNHNV, CDR2 YYDKDF (reference sequence). CDR3 sequence reads: CATSMIVRCGKTYGYTF. CDR3 sequence (DNA): TGTGCCACCAGCATGATAGTAAGGTGTGGAAAGACCTATGGCTACACCTTC.

The table lists this clonotype with many counts. The J gene is TRBJ2-2, the V gene TRBV6-1, with TRBD2 identical over 13 bases. Germline V gene sequence: CDR1 MNHNS, CDR2 SASEGT. The ends lost 7 bases at V and 6 bases at J; junction bases unmatched: 17. The CDR3 loop spans 19 amino acids. This CDR3 reads CASKFIGGGGLAGAGELFF. CDR3 coding DNA: TGTGCCAGCAAGTTCATTGGGGGAGGAGGACTAGCGGGAGCCGGGGAGCTGTTTTTT.

Worth noting for this clonotype: In this CDR3 the conserved last residue, phenylalanine or tryptophan, is missing, so a read error is likely. The chain recombines TRBV27 with TRBJ2-5, with 9 bases fitting TRBD1. Germline trimming cut 8 bases from V and 5 bases from J; bases unmatched to any gene: 12. Germline V CDR1 and CDR2: MNHEY, SMNVEV (reference sequence). This CDR3 spans 15 amino acids. CDR3 coding DNA: TGTGCCAGCGGTGCCCGGGACAGGGTCGGGGAGACCCAGTACCTC. Amino acid sequence: CASGARDRVGETQYL.